This TCR beta chain comes out of a study of shared clonotypes between healthy human individuals. Study findings and constraints: Generation probabilities were higher for clonotypes shared across all four sorted-subset donors than for unshared ones.

Negatively enriched CD4+ T cells were divided by CD45RA into naive and memory. The method was immunoSEQ multiplex PCR; TCRdb's version includes in-frame clones alone and lacks a portion of them. The data show fewer than 1.4 million clones, approximately 78% seen once. This CDR3 region has 15 residues. Germline V lookup: CDR1 GTSNPN, CDR2 SVGIG (reference sequence). V lost 1 base and J lost 4, with 15 bases in between. Comment on this clone: The antigen is undetermined.

This receptor was obtained from a man younger than 35 in good health. Some clones in this sample may be carry-over from other donors' samples. The chain recombines TRBV30 with TRBJ2-3; perhaps TRBD2 as D (6 bases). The material sequenced was memory CD4+ T cells from PBMCs. Subset defined: CD45RA-negative fraction. This CDR3 is CAWSERRAAADTQYF. Written as DNA, the CDR3 is TGTGCCTGGAGTGAGCGGAGGGCGGCCGCAGATACGCAGTATTTT.